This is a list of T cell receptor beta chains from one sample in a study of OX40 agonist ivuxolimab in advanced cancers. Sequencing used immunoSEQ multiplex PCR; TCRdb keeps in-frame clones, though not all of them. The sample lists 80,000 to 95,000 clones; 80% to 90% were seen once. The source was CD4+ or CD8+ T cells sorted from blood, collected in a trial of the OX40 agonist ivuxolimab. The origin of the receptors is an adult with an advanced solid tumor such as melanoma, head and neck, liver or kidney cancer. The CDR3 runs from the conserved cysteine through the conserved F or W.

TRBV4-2 CASSQDPGGGSFTDTQYF
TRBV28 CASTGAGTANTEAFF
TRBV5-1 CASSLFGQGSSSGNTIYF
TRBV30 CAWRSQGIGELFF
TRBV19 CASRYSGGSNQPQHF
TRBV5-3 CARSLLGGDRGRSGANVLTF
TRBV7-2 CASSLLGGEREKLFF
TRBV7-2 CASSFRGSHLTPLHF
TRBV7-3 CASSLPGGGNEQFF
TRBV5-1 CASGEAGAGANVLTF
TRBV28 CASSISVGGDTQYF
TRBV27 CASSPYSGNIQYF
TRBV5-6 CASTRGGLNEKLFF
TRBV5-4 CASSFGIREGNSPLHF
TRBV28 CASSLVGAYGYTF
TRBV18 CASSTGQGGTEAFF
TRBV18 CASSPQSWQGDTEAFF
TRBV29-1 CSGAAPGSYEQYF
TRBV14 CASSQAGGMPQETQYF
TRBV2 CASSAQGSGNTIYF
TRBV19 CASSILNQGAGNNEQFF
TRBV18 CASSPGTGRGYTF
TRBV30 CAWSVMYGHTIWETQYF
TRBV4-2 CASSPQQGLAKNIQYF
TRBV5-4 CASSLMPGLAGRPYEQYF
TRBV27 CASSLSRWDRGTEAFF
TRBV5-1 CASSFAGETYEQYF
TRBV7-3 CASSREGLRATNEKLFF
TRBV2 CASSERRGRTEAFF
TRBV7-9 CASSLPNVFFGKTEAFF
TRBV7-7 CASSWGPNQPQHF
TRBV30 CAWRGGKRFMNTEAFF
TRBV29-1 CSGSATSGGYEQYF
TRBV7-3 CASSPDRGETQYF
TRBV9 CASSGGGQGNQPQHF
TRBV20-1 CSARANLEAFF
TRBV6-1 CASNLRANTGELFF
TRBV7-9 CASQGQSEKLFF
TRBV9 CASSPEGTSEETQYF
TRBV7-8 CASSPHRRVGTDTQYF
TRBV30 CAWSDEVSSYNSPLHF
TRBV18 CASSPIPTGKEQYF
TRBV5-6 CASISGQFNTEAFF
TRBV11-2 CASSLARDHEQFF
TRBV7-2 CASSQLGQGYEQYF
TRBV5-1 CASSLSSDRRNSPLHF
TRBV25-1 CASSATGFYGYTF
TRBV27 CASSLRRITEAFF
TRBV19 CASSPGRGRGRTTDTQYF
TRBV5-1 CASSLVSSGGTDTQYF
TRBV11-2 CASSLGAAFDIQYF
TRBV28 CASRRGPLNSPLHF
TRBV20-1 CSAGANYGYTF